This T cell receptor beta chain emerged from a study of CXCR3-negative and CXCR3-positive naive CD8 T cells. Points from the study as a whole: Naive subsets showed comparable surface CD5, and TCR interaction strength was also inferred from TRB CDR3 physicochemistry. CXCR3-negative naive cells had less hydrophobic TRB CDR3s than did CXCR3-positive naive cells. Researchers reported similar TRBV-TRBJ usage in naive CXCR3-negative and CXCR3-positive cells, though memory differed.

UMI-tagged TRB cDNA libraries were built via 5' RACE. TCRdb reprocessed the 5' RACE reads and reports one entry per CDR3 protein, with no DNA. This repertoire includes roughly 140,000 distinct CDR3 sequences. All CD8+ T cell subsets were sorted in triplicate at 300,000 cells each. CD45RO-CCR7+CD27+CD95- cells counted as naive CD8+ T cells. Details on this clonotype: Its antigen is unidentified.

The CDR3 has 13 amino acids. V and J are TRBV23-1 and TRBJ2-1; TCRdb outputs TRBD1, but without DNA this stays unchecked. TRBV23-1 counts as an open reading frame of uncertain function. Input material: naive CXCR3+ CD8+ T cells from blood. The subset denotes: CD45RO-CCR7+CD27+CD95- naive CD8+ T cells expressing CXCR3 (TNR3+). This TCR derives from a human donor in good health. Some clones in this sample may be carry-over from other donors' samples. The CDR3 loop is CANPGQGRNEQFF.